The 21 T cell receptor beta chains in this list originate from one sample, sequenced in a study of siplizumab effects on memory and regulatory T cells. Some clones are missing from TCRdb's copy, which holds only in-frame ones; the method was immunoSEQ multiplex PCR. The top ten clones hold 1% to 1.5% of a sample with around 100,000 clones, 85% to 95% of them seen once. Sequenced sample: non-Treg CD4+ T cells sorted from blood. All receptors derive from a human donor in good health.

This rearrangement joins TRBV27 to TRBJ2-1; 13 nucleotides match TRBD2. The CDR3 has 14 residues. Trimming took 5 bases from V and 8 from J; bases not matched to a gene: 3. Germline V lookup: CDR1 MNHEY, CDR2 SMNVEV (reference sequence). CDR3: CASSPGLAGYEQFF. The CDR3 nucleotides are TGTGCCAGCAGTCCGGGACTAGCGGGATATGAGCAGTTCTTC.

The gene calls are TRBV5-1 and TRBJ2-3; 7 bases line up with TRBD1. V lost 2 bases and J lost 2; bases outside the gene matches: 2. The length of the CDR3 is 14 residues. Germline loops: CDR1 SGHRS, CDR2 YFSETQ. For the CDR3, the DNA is TGCGCCAGCAGCTTCGACAGGGCCACAGATACGCAGTATTTT. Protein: CASSFDRATDTQYF.

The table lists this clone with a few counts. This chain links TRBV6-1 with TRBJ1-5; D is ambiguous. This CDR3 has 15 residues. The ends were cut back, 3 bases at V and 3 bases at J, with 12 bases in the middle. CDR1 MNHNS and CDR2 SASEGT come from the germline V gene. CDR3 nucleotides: TGTGCCAGCAGTGATGCGGGTCCCGACAATCAGCCCCAGCATTTT. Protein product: CASSDAGPDNQPQHF.

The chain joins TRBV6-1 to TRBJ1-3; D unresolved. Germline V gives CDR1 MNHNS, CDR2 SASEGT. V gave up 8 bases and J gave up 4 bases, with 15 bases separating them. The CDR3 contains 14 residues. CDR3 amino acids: CASLAEHAGNTIYF. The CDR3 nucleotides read TGTGCCAGCTTGGCAGAACATGCAGGAAACACCATATATTTT.

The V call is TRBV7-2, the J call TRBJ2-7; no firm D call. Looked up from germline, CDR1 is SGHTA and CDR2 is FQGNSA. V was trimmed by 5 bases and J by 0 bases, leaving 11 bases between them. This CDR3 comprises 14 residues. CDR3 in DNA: TGTGCCAGCAGCCCAGACCACCTCTCCTACGAGCAGTACTTC. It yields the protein CASSPDHLSYEQYF. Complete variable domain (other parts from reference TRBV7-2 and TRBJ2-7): GAGVSQSPSNKVTEKGKDVELRCDPISGHTALYWYRQSLGQGLEFLIYFQGNSAPDKSGLPSDRFSAERTGGSVSTLTIQRTQQEDSAVYLCASSPDHLSYEQYFGPGTRLTVT.

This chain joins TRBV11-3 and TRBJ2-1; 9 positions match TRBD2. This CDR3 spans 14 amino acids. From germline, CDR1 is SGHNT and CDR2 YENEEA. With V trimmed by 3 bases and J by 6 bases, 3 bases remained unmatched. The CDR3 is CASSFGSGSNEQFF. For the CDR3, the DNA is TGTGCCAGCAGCTTCGGTAGCGGGAGCAATGAGCAGTTCTTC.

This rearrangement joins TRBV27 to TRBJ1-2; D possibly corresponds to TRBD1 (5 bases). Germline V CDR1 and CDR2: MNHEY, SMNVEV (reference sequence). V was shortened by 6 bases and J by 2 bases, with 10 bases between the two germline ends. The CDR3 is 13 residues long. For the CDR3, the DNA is TGTGCCAGCAGCCGGGACGGGAACTATGGCTACACCTTC. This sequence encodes CASSRDGNYGYTF.

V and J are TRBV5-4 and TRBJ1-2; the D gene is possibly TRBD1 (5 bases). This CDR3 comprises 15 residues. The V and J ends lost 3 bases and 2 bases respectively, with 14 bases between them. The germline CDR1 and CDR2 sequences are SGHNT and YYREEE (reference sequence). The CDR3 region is CASSSFRDLNYGYTF. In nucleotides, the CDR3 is TGTGCCAGCAGCTCCTTCCGGGACCTAAACTATGGCTACACCTTC.

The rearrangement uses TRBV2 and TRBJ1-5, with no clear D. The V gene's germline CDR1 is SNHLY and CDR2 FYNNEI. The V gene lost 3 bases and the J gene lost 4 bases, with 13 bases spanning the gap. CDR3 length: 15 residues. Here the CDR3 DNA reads TGTGCCAGCAGTGATCCCACTGGGCCGAATCAGCCCCAGCATTTT. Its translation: CASSDPTGPNQPQHF.

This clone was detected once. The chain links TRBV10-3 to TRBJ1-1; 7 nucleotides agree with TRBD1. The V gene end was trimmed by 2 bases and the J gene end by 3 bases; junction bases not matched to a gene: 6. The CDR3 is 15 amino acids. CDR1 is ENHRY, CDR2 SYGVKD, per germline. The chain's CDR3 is CAISETEQGYTEAFF. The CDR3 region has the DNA TGTGCCATCAGTGAGACCGAACAGGGGTACACTGAAGCTTTCTTT.

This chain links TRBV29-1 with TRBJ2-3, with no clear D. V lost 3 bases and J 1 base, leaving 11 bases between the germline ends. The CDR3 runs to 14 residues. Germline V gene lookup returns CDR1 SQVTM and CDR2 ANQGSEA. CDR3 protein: CSVERSARTDTQYF. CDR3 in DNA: TGCAGCGTTGAGAGGAGCGCCCGCACAGATACGCAGTATTTT.

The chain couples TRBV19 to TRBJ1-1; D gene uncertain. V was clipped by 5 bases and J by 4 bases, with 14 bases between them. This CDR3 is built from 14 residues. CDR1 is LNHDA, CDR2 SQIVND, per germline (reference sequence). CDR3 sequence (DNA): TGTGCCAGTAGTGGCAGCAGGTGGACCACTGAAGCTTTCTTT. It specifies CASSGSRWTTEAFF.

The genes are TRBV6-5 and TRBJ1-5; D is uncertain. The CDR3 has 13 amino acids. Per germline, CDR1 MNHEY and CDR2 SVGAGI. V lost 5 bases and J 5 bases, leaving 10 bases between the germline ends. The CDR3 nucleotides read TGTGCCAGCAGTCCTGGATTGGATCAGCCCCAGCATTTT. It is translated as CASSPGLDQPQHF.

The CDR3 nucleotides read TGTGCCAGCTCATCCAAGCAACAGGGAACCGAGCAGTACTTC. Amino acids: CASSSKQQGTEQYF. The rearrangement joins TRBV18 to TRBJ2-7; D is possibly TRBD1 (6 bases). CDR1 and CDR2 from the germline V gene are KGHSH and LQKENI. CDR3 length: 14 amino acids. The V end was cut by 5 bases, the J end by 6 bases, with 17 bases between. The complete variable domain, with remaining parts taken from reference TRBV18 and TRBJ2-7, reads NAGVMQNPRHLVRRRGQEARLRCSPMKGHSHVYWYRQLPEEGLKFMVYLQKENIIDESGMPKERFSAEFPKEGPSILRIQQVVRGDSAAYFCASSSKQQGTEQYFGPGTRLTVT.

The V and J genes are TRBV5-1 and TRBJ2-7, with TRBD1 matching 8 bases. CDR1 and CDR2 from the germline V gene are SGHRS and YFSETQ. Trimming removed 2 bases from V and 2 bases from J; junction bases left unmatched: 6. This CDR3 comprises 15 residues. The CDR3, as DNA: TGCGCCAGCAGCTTAATACAGGGGGTTACCTACGAGCAGTACTTC. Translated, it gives CASSLIQGVTYEQYF.

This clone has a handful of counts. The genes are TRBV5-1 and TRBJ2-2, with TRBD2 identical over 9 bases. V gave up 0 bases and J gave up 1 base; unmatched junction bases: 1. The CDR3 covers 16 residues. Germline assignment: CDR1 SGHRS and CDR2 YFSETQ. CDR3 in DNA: TGCGCCAGCAGCTTGGGACTAGCGGTGAACACCGGGGAGCTGTTTTTT. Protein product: CASSLGLAVNTGELFF.

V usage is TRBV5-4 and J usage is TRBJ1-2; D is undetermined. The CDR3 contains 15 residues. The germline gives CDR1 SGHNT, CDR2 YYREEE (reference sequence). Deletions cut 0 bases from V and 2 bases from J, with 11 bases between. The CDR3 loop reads CASSLGAGVNYGYTF. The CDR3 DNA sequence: TGTGCCAGCAGCTTGGGGGCGGGTGTGAACTATGGCTACACCTTC. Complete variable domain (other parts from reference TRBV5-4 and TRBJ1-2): ETGVTQSPTHLIKTRGQQVTLRCSSQSGHNTVSWYQQALGQGPQFIFQYYREEENGRGNFPPRFSGLQFPNYSSELNVNALELDDSALYLCASSLGAGVNYGYTFGSGTRLTVV.

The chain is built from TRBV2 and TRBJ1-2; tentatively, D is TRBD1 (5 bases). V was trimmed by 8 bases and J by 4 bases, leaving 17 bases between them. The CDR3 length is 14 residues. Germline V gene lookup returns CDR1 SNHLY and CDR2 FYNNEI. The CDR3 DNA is TGTGCCAGCTTAATAACCCGACAGACCTATGGCTACACCTTC. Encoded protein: CASLITRQTYGYTF. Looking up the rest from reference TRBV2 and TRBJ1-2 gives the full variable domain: EPEVTQTPSHQVTQMGQEVILRCVPISNHLYFYWYRQILGQKVEFLVSFYNNEISEKSEIFDDQFSVERPDGSNFTLKIRSTKLEDSAMYFCASLITRQTYGYTFGSGTRLTVV.

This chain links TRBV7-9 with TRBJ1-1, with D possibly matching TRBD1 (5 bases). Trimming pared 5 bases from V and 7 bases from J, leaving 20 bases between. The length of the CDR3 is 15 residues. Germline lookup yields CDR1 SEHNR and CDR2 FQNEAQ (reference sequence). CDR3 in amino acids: CASSQAILDSHEAFF. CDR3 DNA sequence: TGTGCCAGCAGCCAGGCCATTTTAGACAGCCATGAAGCTTTCTTT.

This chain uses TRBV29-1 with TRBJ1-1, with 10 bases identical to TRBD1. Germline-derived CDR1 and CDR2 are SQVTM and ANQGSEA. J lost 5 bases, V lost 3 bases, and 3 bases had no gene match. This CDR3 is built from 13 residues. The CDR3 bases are TGCAGCGTTGATCAGGGACAGGGGACTGAAGCTTTCTTT. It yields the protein CSVDQGQGTEAFF. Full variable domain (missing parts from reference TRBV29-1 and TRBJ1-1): SAVISQKPSRDICQRGTSLTIQCQVDSQVTMMFWYRQQPGQSLTLIATANQGSEATYESGFVIDKFPISRPNLTFSTLTVSNMSPEDSSIYLCSVDQGQGTEAFFGQGTRLTVV.

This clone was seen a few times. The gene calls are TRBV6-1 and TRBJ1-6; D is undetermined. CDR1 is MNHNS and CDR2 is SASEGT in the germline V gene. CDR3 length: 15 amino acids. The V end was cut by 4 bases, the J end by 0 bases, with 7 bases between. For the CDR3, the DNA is TGTGCCAGCAGTGTACTGGGCTCCTATAATTCACCCCTCCACTTT. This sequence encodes CASSVLGSYNSPLHF.